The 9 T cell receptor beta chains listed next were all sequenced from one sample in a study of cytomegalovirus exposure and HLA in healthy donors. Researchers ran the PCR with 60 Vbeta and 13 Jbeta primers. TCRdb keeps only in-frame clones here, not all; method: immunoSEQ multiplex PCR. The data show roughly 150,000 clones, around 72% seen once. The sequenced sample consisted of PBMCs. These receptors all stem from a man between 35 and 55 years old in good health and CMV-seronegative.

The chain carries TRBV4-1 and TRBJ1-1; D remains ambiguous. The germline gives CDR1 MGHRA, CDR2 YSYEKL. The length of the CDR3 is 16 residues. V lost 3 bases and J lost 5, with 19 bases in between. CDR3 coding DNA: TGCGCCAGCAGCCACTCTTTTGGTCCGGCGGGGACTGAAGCTTTCTTT. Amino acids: CASSHSFGPAGTEAFF.

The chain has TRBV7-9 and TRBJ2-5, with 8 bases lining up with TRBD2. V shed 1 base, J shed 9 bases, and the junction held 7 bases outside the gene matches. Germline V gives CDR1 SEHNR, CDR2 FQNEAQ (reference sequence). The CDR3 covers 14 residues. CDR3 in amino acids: CASSLGAGGIPQYF. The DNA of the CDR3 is TGTGCCAGCAGCTTAGGTGCGGGGGGTATCCCCCAGTACTTC.

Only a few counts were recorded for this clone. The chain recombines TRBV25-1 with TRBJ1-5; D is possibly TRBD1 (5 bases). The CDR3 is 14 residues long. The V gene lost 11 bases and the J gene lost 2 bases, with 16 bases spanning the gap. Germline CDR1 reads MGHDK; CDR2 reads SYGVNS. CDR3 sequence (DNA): TGTGCCGGGGCCATGAGGGAGGGCAATCAGCCCCAGCATTTT. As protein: CAGAMREGNQPQHF.

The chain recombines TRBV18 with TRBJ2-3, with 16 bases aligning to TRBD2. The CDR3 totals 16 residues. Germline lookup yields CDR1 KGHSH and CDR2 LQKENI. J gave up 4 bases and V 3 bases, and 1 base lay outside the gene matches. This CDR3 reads CASSPGTSGGADTQYF. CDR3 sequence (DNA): TGTGCCAGCTCACCCGGGACTAGCGGGGGGGCAGATACGCAGTATTTT.

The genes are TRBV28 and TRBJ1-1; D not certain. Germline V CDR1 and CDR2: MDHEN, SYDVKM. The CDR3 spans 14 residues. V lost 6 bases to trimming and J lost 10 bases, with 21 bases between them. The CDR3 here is CASSPGTGEIGAFF. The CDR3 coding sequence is TGTGCCAGCAGCCCTGGAACCGGGGAGATCGGAGCTTTCTTT.

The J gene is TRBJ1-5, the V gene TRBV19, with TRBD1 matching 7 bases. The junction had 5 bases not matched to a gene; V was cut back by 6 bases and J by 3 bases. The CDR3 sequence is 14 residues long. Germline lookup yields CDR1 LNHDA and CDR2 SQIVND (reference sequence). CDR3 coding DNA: TGTGCCAGTAGCGGGACAGTTTTCAATCAGCCCCAGCATTTT. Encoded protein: CASSGTVFNQPQHF.

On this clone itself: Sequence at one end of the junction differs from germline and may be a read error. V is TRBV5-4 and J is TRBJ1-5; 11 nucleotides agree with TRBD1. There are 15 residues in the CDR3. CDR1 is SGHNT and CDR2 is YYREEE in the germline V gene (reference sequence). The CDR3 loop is CASSSGGTGGQPQNF. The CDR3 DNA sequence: TGTGCCAGCAGCTCCGGCGGGACAGGGGGTCAGCCCCAAAATTTT.

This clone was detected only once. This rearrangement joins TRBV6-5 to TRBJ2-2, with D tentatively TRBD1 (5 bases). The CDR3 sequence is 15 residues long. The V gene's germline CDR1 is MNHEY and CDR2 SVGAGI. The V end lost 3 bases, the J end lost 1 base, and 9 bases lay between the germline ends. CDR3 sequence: CASSYWGRNTGELFF. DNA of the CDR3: TGTGCCAGCAGTTATTGGGGCAGGAACACCGGGGAGCTGTTTTTT.

CDR3 nucleotide sequence: TGTGCCAGCAGCAAAAGGGTGGGGAGGGACACTGAAGCTTTCTTT. Translation: CASSKRVGRDTEAFF. The chain combines TRBV7-2 with TRBJ1-1; D gene ambiguous. The CDR3 sequence is 15 residues long. Trimming took 5 bases from V and 3 from J, leaving 16 bases between them. CDR1 SGHTA and CDR2 FQGNSA come from the germline V gene.